This TCR beta chain was captured by sequencing in a study of blood T cell repertoires in COVID-19. This CDR3 contains 12 residues. The ends were cut back, 3 bases at V and 10 bases at J, with 7 bases in the middle. The germline V gene has CDR1 KGHSH and CDR2 LQKENI. Original processing methods: Amplification from reference gene primers served as the basis for estimated nucleated cell counts. Data came from immunoSEQ multiplex PCR; TCRdb stores just in-frame clones and leaves some out. V, J and clone size are taken as reported in that table, and D and trimming were inferred from the DNA itself. The sample shows about 430,000 clones, roughly 88% of them seen only once. Those designated as exposed participants met a COVID-19 case within 2 weeks before study entry.

This sequence was found in a woman aged 18-29 years who had been exposed to COVID-19. The chain combines TRBV18 with TRBJ1-6; D uncertain. Material: PBMCs or T cells enriched from blood (not recorded which). DNA of the CDR3: TGTGCCAGCTCACCCCCCGGGTCACCCCTCCACTTT. Protein: CASSPPGSPLHF.